This T cell receptor (beta chain) appears in the sequencing data of a study of graft-versus-host responses after intestinal transplantation. Study conclusions and caveats: GvH clonotypes were identified within recipient marrow, with a subset emerging first in ileum or blood. Early post-transplant HvG declines tracked with peak circulating GvH clone levels.

Plating of approximately 200,000 CFSE-labeled responder cells was done together with approximately 200,000 irradiated, violet-dye-labeled stimulator cells. Using immunoSEQ multiplex PCR, the repertoire was profiled, and TCRdb retains in-frame clones only, with some absent. The sample lists around 19,000 clones; about half were seen once. This CDR3 spans 13 amino acids. Germline-derived CDR1 and CDR2 are SGHNT and YYREEE (reference sequence). Between the trimmed V and J ends, which lost 4 bases and 1 base, there was a span of 8 bases. The chain recombines TRBV5-4 with TRBJ1-1; D is unresolved. The source material was alloreactive CD4+ T cells from a mixed lymphocyte reaction culture, sampled before intestinal transplant. Subset meaning: CFSE-low proliferating T cells sorted from approximately 6-day pre-transplant mixed lymphocyte reaction (GvH or HvG direction). The receptor was isolated from a human patient who received an intestinal transplant. The CDR3 DNA reads TGTGCCAGCAGCCGCGGGCCGAACACTGAAGCTTTCTTT. Translation: CASSRGPNTEAFF. The full variable domain, in which reference TRBV5-4 and TRBJ1-1 provide the parts outside the CDR3, is ETGVTQSPTHLIKTRGQQVTLRCSSQSGHNTVSWYQQALGQGPQFIFQYYREEENGRGNFPPRFSGLQFPNYSSELNVNALELDDSALYLCASSRGPNTEAFFGQGTRLTVV.